The rows below give T cell receptor beta chains drawn from one sample of a study of T cell responses to AZD1222 COVID-19 vaccine. The assay was immunoSEQ multiplex PCR, and TCRdb's table has in-frame clones only and misses some. The sample includes some 120,000 clones, around 85% of them seen just once. The source was peripheral blood, collected on day 0 of AZD1222 vaccination. The source of these receptors is an adult in good health. CDR3s include the opening cysteine and the closing phenylalanine or tryptophan. A D gene is named only where the DNA matches it firmly. Rows may omit the clone size; those that give it use once, few, many or a size class.

CDR3aa	CDR3nt	j_gene	d_gene	v_gene	abundance
CASSQDSLSAGRRTEAFF	TGTGCCAGCAGCCAAGATTCTCTCTCGGCAGGCCGCAGGACTGAAGCTTTCTTT	TRBJ1-1	.	TRBV3-1/TRBV3-2	.
CASSRTGTYEQYF	TGTGCCAGCAGCCGCACAGGGACCTACGAGCAGTACTTC	TRBJ2-7	.	TRBV3-1/TRBV3-2	.
CASSPRVGPAPETQYF	TGTGCCAGCAGCCCGCGGGTGGGACCCGCCCCAGAGACCCAGTACTTC	TRBJ2-5	.	TRBV5-4	.
CASSYSVEMRGYTF	TGTGCCAGCAGTTACTCTGTGGAGATGAGGGGCTACACCTTC	TRBJ1-2	.	TRBV6-5	few
CASSQDGTGGAGEKLFF	TGTGCCAGCAGCCAAGATGGGACAGGGGGCGCCGGTGAAAAACTGTTTTTT	TRBJ1-4	TRBD1	TRBV4-2	.
CASSPHSGVLFF	TGTGCCAGCAGCCCCCACTCTGGCGTGCTGTTTTTT	TRBJ1-4	.	TRBV5-6	.
CASSHRQSRGLYEQYF	TGTGCCAGCAGCCATCGACAGTCAAGGGGGTTATACGAGCAGTACTTC	TRBJ2-7	.	TRBV7-8	few
CASSFISGEKLFF	TGTGCCAGCAGTTTTATCAGTGGGGAAAAACTGTTTTTT	TRBJ1-4	.	TRBV28	.
CASSPPTRDPSSNEQFF	TGTGCCAGCAGCCCCCCAACCAGGGACCCCTCTAGTAATGAGCAGTTCTTC	TRBJ2-1	.	TRBV9	.
CASSARLDTAYEQYF	TGTGCCAGCAGCGCACGCTTGGACACAGCCTACGAGCAGTACTTC	TRBJ2-7	.	TRBV9	.
CASSPWTAGAEKLFF	TGTGCCAGCAGCCCCTGGACGGCTGGGGCTGAAAAACTGTTTTTT	TRBJ1-4	.	TRBV7-2	.
CASSSRLKGAGELFF	TGTGCCAGCAGCTCCCGACTGAAAGGAGCCGGGGAGCTGTTTTTT	TRBJ2-2	.	TRBV7-2	.
CASSSTGGSGANVLTF	TGTGCCAGCAGTTCGACAGGGGGATCTGGGGCCAACGTCCTGACTTTC	TRBJ2-6	TRBD1	TRBV28	.
CASSGALKAYTEAFF	TGTGCCAGTAGTGGGGCCCTAAAAGCTTACACTGAAGCTTTCTTT	TRBJ1-1	.	TRBV19	.
CATSRGQVSNKLGAFF	TGTGCCACCAGCAGGGGACAGGTCTCGAACAAGCTTGGAGCTTTCTTT	TRBJ1-1	TRBD1	TRBV15	.